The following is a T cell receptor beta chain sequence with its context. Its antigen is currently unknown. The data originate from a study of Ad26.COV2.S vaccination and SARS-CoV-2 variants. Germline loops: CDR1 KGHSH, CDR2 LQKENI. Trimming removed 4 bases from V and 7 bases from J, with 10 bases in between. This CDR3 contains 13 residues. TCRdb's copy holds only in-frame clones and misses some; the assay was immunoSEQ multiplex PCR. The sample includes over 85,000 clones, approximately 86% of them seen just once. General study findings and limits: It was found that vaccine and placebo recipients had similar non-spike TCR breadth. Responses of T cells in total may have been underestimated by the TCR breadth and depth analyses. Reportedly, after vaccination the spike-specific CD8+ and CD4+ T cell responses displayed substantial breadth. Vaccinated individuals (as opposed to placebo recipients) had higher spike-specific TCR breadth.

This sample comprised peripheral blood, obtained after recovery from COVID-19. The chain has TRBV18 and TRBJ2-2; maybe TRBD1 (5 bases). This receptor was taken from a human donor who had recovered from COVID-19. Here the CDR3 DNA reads TGTGCCAGCTCACTCCAGGGCTTCGGGGAGCTGTTTTTT. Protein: CASSLQGFGELFF.